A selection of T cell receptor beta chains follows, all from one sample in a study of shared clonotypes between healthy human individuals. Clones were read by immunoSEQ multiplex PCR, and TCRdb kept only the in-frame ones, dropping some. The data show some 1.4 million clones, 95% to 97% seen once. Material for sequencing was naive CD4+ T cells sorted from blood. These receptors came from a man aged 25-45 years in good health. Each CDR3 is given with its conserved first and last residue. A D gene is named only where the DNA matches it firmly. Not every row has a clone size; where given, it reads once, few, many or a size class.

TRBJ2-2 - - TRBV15 TGTGCCACCAGCAGAGATCTGGGTTCCGGGGAGCTGTTTTTT CATSRDLGSGELFF
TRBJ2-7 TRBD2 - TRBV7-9 TGTGCCATCGAGACTAGCGGGAGCTACGAGCAGTACTTC CAIETSGSYEQYF
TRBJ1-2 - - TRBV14 TGTGCCAGCAGAGGGGTAGACTATGGCTACACCTTC CASRGVDYGYTF
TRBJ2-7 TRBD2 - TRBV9 TGTGCCAGCAGCGTAGCAGCGGGGAGCTACGAGCAGTACTTC CASSVAAGSYEQYF
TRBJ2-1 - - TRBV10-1 TGCGCCAGCAGTGAGTCCGGTAACGGGATGGGACAGTTCTTC CASSESGNGMGQFF
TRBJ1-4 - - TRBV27 TGTGCCAGCAGTTTTGACTCAACTAATGAAAAACTGTTTTTT CASSFDSTNEKLFF
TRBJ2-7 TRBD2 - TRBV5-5 TGTGCCAGCAGCTTAACTCTTAGCGGGGTCAGCTCCTACGAGCAGTACTTC CASSLTLSGVSSYEQYF
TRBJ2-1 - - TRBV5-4 TGTGCCAGCAGCTTGACGATCTCCTACAATGAGCAGTTCTTC CASSLTISYNEQFF
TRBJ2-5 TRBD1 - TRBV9 TGTGCCAGCAGTACAACGACAGGGGCACAAGAGACCCAGTACTTC CASSTTTGAQETQYF
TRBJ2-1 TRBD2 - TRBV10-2 TGCGCCAGCTCTAGCGGGAGCTCCTACAATGAGCAGTTCTTC CASSSGSSYNEQFF
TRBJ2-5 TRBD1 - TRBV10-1 TGCGCCAGCAGTGACCCCGGGACAGGCAAAGAGACCCAGTACTTC CASSDPGTGKETQYF
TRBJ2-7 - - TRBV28 TGTGCCAGCAGCCTACGAGGGGCGGGTTTCGACGAGCAGTACTTC CASSLRGAGFDEQYF
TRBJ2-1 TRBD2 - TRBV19 TGTGCCAGTAGGAATAGCGGGAGGGCCATCAATGAGCAGTTCTTC CASRNSGRAINEQFF
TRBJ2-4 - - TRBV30 TGTGCCTGGGAATCCCCCGCCGCCAAAAACATTCAGTACTTC CAWESPAAKNIQYF
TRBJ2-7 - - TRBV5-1 TGCGCCAGCAGCTTGTTGGAGTCCTACGAGCAGTACTTC CASSLLESYEQYF
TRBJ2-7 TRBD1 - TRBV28 TGTGCCACCAGGGGGCTGGCCTACGAGCAGTACTTC CATRGLAYEQYF
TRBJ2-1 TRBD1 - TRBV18 TGTGCCAGCTCTCCCGCAGGGGGCTTAAACCATGAGCAGTTCTTC CASSPAGGLNHEQFF
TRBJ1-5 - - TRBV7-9 TGTGCCAGCAGCTCGAGGGGCCAGGATCAGCCCCAGCATTTT CASSSRGQDQPQHF
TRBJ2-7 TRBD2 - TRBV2 TGTGCCAGCATACTAGCGAGAGGGGCCTACGAGCAGTACTTC CASILARGAYEQYF
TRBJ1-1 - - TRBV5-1 TGCGCCAGCAGCTTGGCGGCAGCTAACACTGAAGCTTTCTTT CASSLAAANTEAFF
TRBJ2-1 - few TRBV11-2 TGTGCCAGCAGCTTAGAAAGGACAGATAATGAGCAGTTCTTC CASSLERTDNEQFF